This T cell receptor beta chain was captured by sequencing in a study of CD8 T cells in ankylosing spondylitis. Study conclusions and caveats: Reactive arthritis synovial fluid and blood were previously reported to contain some motif variants. Significant enrichment of disease-linked clones was reported in matched ankylosing spondylitis synovial fluid. In ankylosing spondylitis blood, a motif of several highly homologous TCR beta variants appeared characteristic.

Libraries of TCR beta came from quantitative 5'-RACE with molecular barcodes. TCRdb reprocessed the 5' RACE reads via MiXCR and lists one record per CDR3 protein. The profile covers under 250,000 distinct CDR3 sequences, with roughly 25% appearing a single time and under 7% taken by the ten largest. The CDR3 consists of 16 residues. Germline values: CDR1 SNHLY, CDR2 FYNNEI. V lost 4 bases and J lost 0, with 10 bases in between. This clonotype was seen repeatedly, ten times or more. Its target is unknown. The rearrangement uses TRBV2 and TRBJ1-6; unclear D gene. The sample taken for sequencing was blood, either unsorted or a sorted T cell fraction (not recorded which). This receptor was obtained from a male donor with ankylosing spondylitis or in good health (not recorded which). CDR3 loop: CASSAEVSSYNSPLHF. The CDR3 nucleotides read TGTGCCAGCAGTGCGGAGGTCTCCTCCTATAATTCACCCCTCCACTTT.